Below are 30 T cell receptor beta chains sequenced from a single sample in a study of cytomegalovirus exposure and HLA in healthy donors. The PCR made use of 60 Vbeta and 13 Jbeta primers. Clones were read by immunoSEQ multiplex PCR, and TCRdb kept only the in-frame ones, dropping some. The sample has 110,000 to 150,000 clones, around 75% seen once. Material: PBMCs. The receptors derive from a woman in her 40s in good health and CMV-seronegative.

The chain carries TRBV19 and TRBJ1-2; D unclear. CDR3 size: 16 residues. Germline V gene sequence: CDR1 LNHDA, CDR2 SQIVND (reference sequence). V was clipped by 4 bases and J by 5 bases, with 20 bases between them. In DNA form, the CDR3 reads TGTGCCAGTAGTACTGCCGACATCACCCACCCATATGGCTACACCTTC. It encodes CASSTADITHPYGYTF.

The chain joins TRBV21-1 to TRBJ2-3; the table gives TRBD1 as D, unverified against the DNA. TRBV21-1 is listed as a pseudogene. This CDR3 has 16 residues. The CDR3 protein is CASSLDRGRRTDTQYF. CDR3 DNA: TGTGCCAGCAGCCTGGACAGGGGGCGACGCACAGATACGCAGTATTTT.

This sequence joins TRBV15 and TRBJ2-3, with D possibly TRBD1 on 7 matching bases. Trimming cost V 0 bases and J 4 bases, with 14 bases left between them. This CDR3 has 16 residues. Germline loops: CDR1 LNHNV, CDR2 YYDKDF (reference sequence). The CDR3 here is CATSRDSRGVADTQYF. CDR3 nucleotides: TGTGCCACCAGCAGAGACTCCAGGGGGGTTGCAGATACGCAGTATTTT. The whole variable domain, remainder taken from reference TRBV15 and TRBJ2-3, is DAMVIQNPRYQVTQFGKPVTLSCSQTLNHNVMYWYQQKSSQAPKLLFHYYDKDFNNEADTPDNFQSRRPNTSFCFLDIRSPGLGDTAMYLCATSRDSRGVADTQYFGPGTRLTVL.

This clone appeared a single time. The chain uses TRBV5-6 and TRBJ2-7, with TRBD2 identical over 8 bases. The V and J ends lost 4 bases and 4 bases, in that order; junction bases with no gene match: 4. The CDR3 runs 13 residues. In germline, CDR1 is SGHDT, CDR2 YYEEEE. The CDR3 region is CASSAGLGYEQYF. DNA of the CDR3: TGTGCCAGCAGCGCGGGACTAGGATACGAGCAGTACTTC.

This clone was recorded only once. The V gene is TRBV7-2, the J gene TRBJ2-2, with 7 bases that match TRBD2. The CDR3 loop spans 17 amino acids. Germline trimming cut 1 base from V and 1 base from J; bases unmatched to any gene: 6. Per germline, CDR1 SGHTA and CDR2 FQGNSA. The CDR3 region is CASSLVGSSGNTGELFF. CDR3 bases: TGTGCCAGCAGCTTAGTAGGCTCTAGCGGGAACACCGGGGAGCTGTTTTTT.

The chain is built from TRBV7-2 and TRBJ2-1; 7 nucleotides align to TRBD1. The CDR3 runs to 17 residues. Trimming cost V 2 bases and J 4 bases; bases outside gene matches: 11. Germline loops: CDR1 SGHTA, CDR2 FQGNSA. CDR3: CASSLYDGGQRYNEQFF. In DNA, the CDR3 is TGTGCCAGCAGCTTATACGATGGGGGACAGCGTTACAATGAGCAGTTCTTC.

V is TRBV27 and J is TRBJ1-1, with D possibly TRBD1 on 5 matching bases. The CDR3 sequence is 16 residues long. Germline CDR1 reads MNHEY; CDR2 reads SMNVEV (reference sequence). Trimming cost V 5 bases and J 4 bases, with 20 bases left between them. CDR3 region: CASSPTRQLSPTEAFF. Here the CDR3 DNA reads TGTGCCAGCAGTCCCACCCGACAGCTATCGCCCACTGAAGCTTTCTTT.

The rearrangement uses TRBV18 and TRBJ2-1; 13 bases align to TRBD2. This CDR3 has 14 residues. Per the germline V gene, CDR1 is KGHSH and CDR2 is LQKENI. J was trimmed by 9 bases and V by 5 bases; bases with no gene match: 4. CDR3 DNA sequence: TGTGCCAGCTCAGGACTAGCGGGAGTTTCTGAGCAGTTCTTC. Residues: CASSGLAGVSEQFF.

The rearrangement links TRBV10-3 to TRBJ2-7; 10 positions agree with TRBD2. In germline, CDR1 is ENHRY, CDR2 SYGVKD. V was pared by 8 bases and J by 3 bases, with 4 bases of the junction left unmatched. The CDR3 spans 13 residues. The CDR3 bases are TGTGCCATCCAGCGGGGGGGGTTCTACGAGCAGTACTTC. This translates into CAIQRGGFYEQYF.

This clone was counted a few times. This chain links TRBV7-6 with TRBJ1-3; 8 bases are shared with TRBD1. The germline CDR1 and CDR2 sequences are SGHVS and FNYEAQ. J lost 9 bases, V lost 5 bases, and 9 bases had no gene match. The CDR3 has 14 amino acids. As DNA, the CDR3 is TGTGCCAGCAGCGCTAAGGACAGGGAAATCACCATATATTTT. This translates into CASSAKDREITIYF.

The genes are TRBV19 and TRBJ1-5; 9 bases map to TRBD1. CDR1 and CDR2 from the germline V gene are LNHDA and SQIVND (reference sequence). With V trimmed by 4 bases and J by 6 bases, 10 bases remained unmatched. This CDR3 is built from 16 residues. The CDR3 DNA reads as TGTGCCAGTAGTACAAATACCGGGACAGGGAGTCAGCCCCAGCATTTT. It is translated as CASSTNTGTGSQPQHF.

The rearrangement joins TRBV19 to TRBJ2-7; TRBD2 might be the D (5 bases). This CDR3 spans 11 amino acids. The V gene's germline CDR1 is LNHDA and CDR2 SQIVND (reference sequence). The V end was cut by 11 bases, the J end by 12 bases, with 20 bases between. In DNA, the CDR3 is TGTGCCCCCATCGCGGGTGGAAGACGGTACTTC. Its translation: CAPIAGGRRYF.

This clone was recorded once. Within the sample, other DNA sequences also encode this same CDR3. DNA of the CDR3: TGCAGTGCCCGCTCCTACAATGAGCAGTTCTTC. Translating it yields CSARSYNEQFF. The chain links TRBV20-1 to TRBJ2-1; the D is unclear. The CDR3 extends over 11 amino acids. V lost 6 bases to trimming and J lost 0 bases, with 3 bases between them. CDR1 and CDR2 from the germline V gene are DFQATT and SNEGSKA (reference sequence).

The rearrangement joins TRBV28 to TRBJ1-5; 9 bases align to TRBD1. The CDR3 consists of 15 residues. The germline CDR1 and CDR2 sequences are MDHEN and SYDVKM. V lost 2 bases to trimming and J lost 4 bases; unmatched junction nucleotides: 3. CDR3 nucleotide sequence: TGTGCCAGCAGTTTAGCCGGGACAGGGAATCAGCCCCAGCATTTT. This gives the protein CASSLAGTGNQPQHF.

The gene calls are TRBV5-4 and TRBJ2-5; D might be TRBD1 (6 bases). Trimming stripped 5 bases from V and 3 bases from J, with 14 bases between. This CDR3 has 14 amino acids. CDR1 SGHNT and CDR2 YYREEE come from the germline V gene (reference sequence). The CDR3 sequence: CASSTGTKEETQYF. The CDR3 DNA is TGTGCCAGCAGTACAGGGACAAAAGAAGAGACCCAGTACTTC.

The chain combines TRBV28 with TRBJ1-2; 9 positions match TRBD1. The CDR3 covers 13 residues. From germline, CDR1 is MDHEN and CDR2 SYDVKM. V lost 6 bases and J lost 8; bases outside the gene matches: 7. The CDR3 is CASSKGDRGGYTF. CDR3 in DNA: TGTGCCAGCAGCAAGGGTGACAGGGGGGGCTACACCTTC.

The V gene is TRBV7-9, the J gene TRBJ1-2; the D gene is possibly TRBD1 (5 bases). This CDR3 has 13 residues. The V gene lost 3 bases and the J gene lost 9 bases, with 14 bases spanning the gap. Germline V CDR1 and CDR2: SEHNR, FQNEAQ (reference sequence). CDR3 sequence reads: CASSLGRDGSYTF. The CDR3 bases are TGTGCCAGCAGCTTGGGCAGGGATGGGAGCTACACCTTC.

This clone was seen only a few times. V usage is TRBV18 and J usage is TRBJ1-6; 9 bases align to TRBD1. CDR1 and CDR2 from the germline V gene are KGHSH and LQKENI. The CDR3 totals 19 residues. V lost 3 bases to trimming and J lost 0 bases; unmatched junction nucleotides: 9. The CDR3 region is CASSPTGGADRSYNSPLHF. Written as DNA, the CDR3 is TGTGCCAGCTCACCCACAGGGGGCGCGGACCGCTCCTATAATTCACCCCTCCACTTT.

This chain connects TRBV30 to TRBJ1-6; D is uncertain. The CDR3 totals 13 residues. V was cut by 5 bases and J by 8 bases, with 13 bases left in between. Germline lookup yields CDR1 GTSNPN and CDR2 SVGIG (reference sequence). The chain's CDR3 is CAWGVRIDSPLHF. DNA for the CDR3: TGTGCCTGGGGCGTCAGGATAGATTCACCCCTCCACTTT.

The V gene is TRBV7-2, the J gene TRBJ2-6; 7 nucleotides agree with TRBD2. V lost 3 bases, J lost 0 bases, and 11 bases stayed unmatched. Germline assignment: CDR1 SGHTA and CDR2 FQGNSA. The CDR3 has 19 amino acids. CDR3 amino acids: CASSFLMGGGSSGANVLTF. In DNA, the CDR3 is TGTGCCAGCAGCTTTTTGATGGGAGGCGGGAGCTCTGGGGCCAACGTCCTGACTTTC.

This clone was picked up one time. The CDR3 nucleotides read TGCGCCAGCAGCCGAATGGAGGGGACTAGCGGCACCATTACCTACGAGCAGTACTTC. Its protein product is CASSRMEGTSGTITYEQYF. The chain is built from TRBV4-1 and TRBJ2-7, with 11 bases lining up with TRBD2. The CDR3 has 19 residues. The ends lost 4 bases at V and 2 bases at J; junction bases unmatched: 16. Germline CDR1 and CDR2: MGHRA and YSYEKL.

DNA of the CDR3: TGCGCCAGCAGCTCGGGACTAGCGGACACAGATACGCAGTATTTT. Its protein is CASSSGLADTDTQYF. The genes are TRBV5-1 and TRBJ2-3, with 11 bases matching TRBD2. Germline V gene sequence: CDR1 SGHRS, CDR2 YFSETQ. J was trimmed by 2 bases and V by 3 bases; bases with no gene match: 2. The CDR3 totals 15 residues.

The CDR3 DNA reads TGTGCCAGCAGTGTGTTATCGAACACCGGGGAGCTGTTTTTT. This gives the protein CASSVLSNTGELFF. The chain uses TRBV6-1 and TRBJ2-2; D gene unclear. CDR1 and CDR2 (germline): MNHNS, SASEGT. V lost 4 bases to trimming and J lost 0 bases, with 6 bases between them. The CDR3 is 14 residues long.

In nucleotides, the CDR3 is TGTGCCAGCAGCTTAGGGGGTTTCGGACTCTACGAGCAGTACTTC. Encoded protein: CASSLGGFGLYEQYF. The chain links TRBV11-2 to TRBJ2-5; D perhaps matches TRBD2 (5 bases). Matching the DNA end better, TRBJ2-7 makes the J call doubtful. Germline CDR1 SGHAT, CDR2 FQNNGV. The CDR3 spans 15 residues.

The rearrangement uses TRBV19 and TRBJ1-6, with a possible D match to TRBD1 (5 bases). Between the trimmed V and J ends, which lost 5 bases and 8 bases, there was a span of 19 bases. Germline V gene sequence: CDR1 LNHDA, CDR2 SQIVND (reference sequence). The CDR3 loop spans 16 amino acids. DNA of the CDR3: TGTGCCAGTAGTCCGCTTCCCGGAAGGGGTGATTCACCCCTCCACTTT. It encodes CASSPLPGRGDSPLHF. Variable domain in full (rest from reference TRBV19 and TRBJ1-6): DGGITQSPKYLFRKEGQNVTLSCEQNLNHDAMYWYRQDPGQGLRLIYYSQIVNDFQKGDIAEGYSVSREKKESFPLTVTSAQKNPTAFYLCASSPLPGRGDSPLHFGNGTRLTVT.

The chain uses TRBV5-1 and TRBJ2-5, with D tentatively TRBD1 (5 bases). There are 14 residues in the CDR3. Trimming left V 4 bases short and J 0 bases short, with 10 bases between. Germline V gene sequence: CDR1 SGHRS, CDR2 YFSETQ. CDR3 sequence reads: CASSRQQNQETQYF. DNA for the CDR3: TGCGCCAGCAGCCGACAGCAGAACCAAGAGACCCAGTACTTC.

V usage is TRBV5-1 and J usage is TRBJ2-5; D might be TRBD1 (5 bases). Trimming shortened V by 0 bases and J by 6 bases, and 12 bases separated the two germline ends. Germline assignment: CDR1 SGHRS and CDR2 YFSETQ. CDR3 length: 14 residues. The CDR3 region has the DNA TGCGCCAGCAGCTTGGAGTCAGGGAAGAAGACCCAGTACTTC. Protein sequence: CASSLESGKKTQYF.

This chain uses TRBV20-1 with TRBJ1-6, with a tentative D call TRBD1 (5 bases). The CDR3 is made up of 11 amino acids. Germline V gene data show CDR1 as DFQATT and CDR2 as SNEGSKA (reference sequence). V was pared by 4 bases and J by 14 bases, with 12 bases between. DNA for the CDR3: TGCAGTGCTAAAGGGGCTGGCACCCTCCACTTT. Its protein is CSAKGAGTLHF.

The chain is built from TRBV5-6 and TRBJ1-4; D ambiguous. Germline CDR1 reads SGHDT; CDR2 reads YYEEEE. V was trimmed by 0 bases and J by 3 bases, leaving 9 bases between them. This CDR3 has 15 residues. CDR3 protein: CASSLVAGSNEKLFF. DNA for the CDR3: TGTGCCAGCAGCTTGGTTGCGGGATCTAATGAAAAACTGTTTTTT.

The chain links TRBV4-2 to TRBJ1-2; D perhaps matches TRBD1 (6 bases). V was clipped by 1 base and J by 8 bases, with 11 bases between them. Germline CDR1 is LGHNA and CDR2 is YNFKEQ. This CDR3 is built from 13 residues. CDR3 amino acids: CASSQGTVGGYTF. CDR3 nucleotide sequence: TGTGCCAGCAGCCAAGGGACAGTAGGAGGCTACACCTTC.